Following are 10 T cell receptor beta chains from one sample sequenced in a study of Ad26.COV2.S vaccination and SARS-CoV-2 variants. This table comes from immunoSEQ multiplex PCR, and its TCRdb copy is limited to in-frame clones, with some not included. The sample consists of 350,000 to 400,000 clones, about 85% of them appearing once. Sample treatment: 15 to 20 received Ad26.COV2.S at low or high dose, single or two shots; a few received placebo; per-sample allocation not given. Specimens were obtained on day 63 following the first vaccine or placebo injection. The sample was peripheral blood, taken in a trial of Ad26.COV2.S vaccine versus placebo. All receptors derive from a person aged 18 to 59 who received the Ad26.COV2.S COVID-19 vaccine or a placebo.

The chain combines TRBV5-8 with TRBJ1-1, with D possibly TRBD1 on 5 matching bases. Trimming stripped 0 bases from V and 3 bases from J, with 18 bases between. This CDR3 contains 17 residues. CDR1 SGHTS and CDR2 YDEGEE come from the germline V gene. The chain's CDR3 is CASSLVAGSVMDTEAFF. The CDR3 DNA reads as TGTGCCAGCAGCTTGGTAGCAGGGTCGGTTATGGACACTGAAGCTTTCTTT.

The chain is built from TRBV19 and TRBJ2-1; weak D call: TRBD1 (5 bases). V was pared by 4 bases and J by 3 bases, with 13 bases between. The germline V gene encodes CDR1 LNHDA and CDR2 SQIVND (reference sequence). CDR3 length: 15 amino acids. The DNA for the CDR3 is TGTGCCAGTAGTAACGGCAGGGTAGGCTACAATGAGCAGTTCTTC. This translates into CASSNGRVGYNEQFF.

This clone was counted only a few times. The sample holds other DNA sequences that translate to the same CDR3. The gene calls are TRBV3-1 (or the pseudogene TRBV3-2) and TRBJ1-3; D might be TRBD1 (5 bases). CDR1 is LGHDT, CDR2 YNNKEL, per germline (reference sequence). V gave up 1 base and J gave up 2 bases, with 6 bases separating them. The CDR3 extends over 14 amino acids. The CDR3 DNA is TGTGCCAGCAGCCAAGGGGGGACTGGAAACACCATATATTTT. Encoded protein: CASSQGGTGNTIYF.

This chain uses TRBV6-2 or TRBV6-3 with TRBJ2-1; a possible D gene is TRBD2 (5 bases). This CDR3 has 15 amino acids. From germline, CDR1 is MNHEY and CDR2 SVGEGT. V was shortened by 1 base and J by 8 bases, with 15 bases between the two germline ends. CDR3 region: CASSYFGRGFHEQFF. CDR3 bases: TGTGCCAGCAGTTACTTTGGTCGGGGTTTCCATGAGCAGTTCTTC.

This clone was counted between two and nine times. This rearrangement joins TRBV4-2 to TRBJ2-1; D not resolved. The CDR3 is 15 amino acids. In germline, CDR1 is LGHNA, CDR2 YNFKEQ. With 4 bases removed from V and 4 bases from J, the gap between germline ends came to 14 bases. CDR3 loop: CASSRLTDGYNEQFF. The CDR3 nucleotides read TGTGCCAGCAGCCGGCTTACCGACGGATACAATGAGCAGTTCTTC.

The V and J genes are TRBV18 and TRBJ2-3; no definite D call. Deletions cut 6 bases from V and 3 bases from J, with 10 bases between. CDR3 length: 13 amino acids. Germline V CDR1 and CDR2: KGHSH, LQKENI. The CDR3 DNA reads TGTGCCAGCTCCCCGCAACCTACAGATACGCAGTATTTT. Amino acid sequence: CASSPQPTDTQYF.

This clone was recorded a few times. The V gene is TRBV6-1, the J gene TRBJ1-1; a weak D match, TRBD1 (5 bases). The CDR3 is 13 residues long. The germline CDR1 and CDR2 sequences are MNHNS and SASEGT. V was cut by 1 base and J by 10 bases, with 13 bases left in between. The CDR3 spells CASSEGVRESAFF. In DNA form, the CDR3 reads TGTGCCAGCAGTGAAGGAGTCAGGGAGTCAGCTTTCTTT.

This chain uses TRBV4-1 with TRBJ2-7, with D perhaps matching TRBD1 (6 bases). Germline loops: CDR1 MGHRA, CDR2 YSYEKL. The V end lost 1 base, the J end lost 0 bases, and 10 bases lay between the germline ends. This CDR3 contains 15 residues. The CDR3 nucleotides are TGCGCCAGCAGCCAAGGACAGGCTAGCTCCTACGAGCAGTACTTC. This sequence encodes CASSQGQASSYEQYF.

The gene calls are TRBV7-2 and TRBJ2-1, with 7 positions matching TRBD2. V lost 5 bases and J lost 0; bases outside the gene matches: 4. The CDR3 spans 15 residues. CDR1 is SGHTA, CDR2 FQGNSA, per germline. CDR3 loop: CASSPRTSSYNEQFF. CDR3 bases: TGTGCCAGCAGCCCAAGGACTAGCTCCTACAATGAGCAGTTCTTC.

This chain connects TRBV4-3 to TRBJ1-1; no clear D gene. CDR1 LGHNA and CDR2 YSLEER come from the germline V gene. This CDR3 has 15 amino acids. Trimming stripped 0 bases from V and 6 bases from J, with 14 bases between. CDR3 in DNA: TGCGCCAGCAGCCAAGATCTAGTGTCTCTGCCTGAAGCTTTCTTT. It codes for CASSQDLVSLPEAFF.